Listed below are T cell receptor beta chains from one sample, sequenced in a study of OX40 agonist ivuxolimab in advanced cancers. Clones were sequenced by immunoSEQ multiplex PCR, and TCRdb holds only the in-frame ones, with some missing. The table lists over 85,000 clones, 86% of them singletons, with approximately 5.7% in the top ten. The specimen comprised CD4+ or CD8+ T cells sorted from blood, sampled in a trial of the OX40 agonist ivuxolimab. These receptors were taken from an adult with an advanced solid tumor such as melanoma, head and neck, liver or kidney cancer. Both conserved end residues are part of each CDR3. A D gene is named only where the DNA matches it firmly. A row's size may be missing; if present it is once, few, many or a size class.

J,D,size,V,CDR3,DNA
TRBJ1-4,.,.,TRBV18,CASSPPSEAEKLFF,TGTGCCAGCTCACCCCCCTCCGAGGCGGAAAAACTGTTTTTT
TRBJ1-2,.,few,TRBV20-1,CSAAGLGGYTF,TGCAGTGCTGCAGGGCTGGGTGGCTACACCTTC
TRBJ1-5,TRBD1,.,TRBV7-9,CASSRGTGGIQPQHF,TGTGCCAGCAGTCGGGGGACAGGGGGTATTCAGCCCCAGCATTTT
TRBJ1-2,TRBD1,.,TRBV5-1,CASSSTGGGRRYTF,TGCGCCAGCAGCTCGACAGGGGGTGGAAGGAGGTACACCTTC
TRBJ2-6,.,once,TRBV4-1,CASSQATGGANVLTF,TGCGCCAGCAGCCAAGCGACGGGTGGGGCCAACGTCCTGACTTTC
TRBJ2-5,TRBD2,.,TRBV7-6,CASSLGGTTSTQYF,TGTGCCAGCAGCTTGGGGGGGACGACCTCGACCCAGTACTTC
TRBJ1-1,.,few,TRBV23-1,CASPPGHTEAFF,TGCGCCAGCCCCCCAGGACACACTGAAGCTTTCTTT
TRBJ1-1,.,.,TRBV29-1,CSVGSRGGAFF,TGCAGCGTGGGCAGCCGAGGGGGAGCTTTCTTT
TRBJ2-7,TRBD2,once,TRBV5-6,CASSLSVYRGGIVREQYF,TGTGCCAGCAGCTTATCAGTTTATCGGGGAGGGATAGTTCGCGAGCAGTACTTC
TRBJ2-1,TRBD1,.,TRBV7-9,CASSLQGDNEQFF,TGTGCCAGCAGCTTACAGGGGGACAATGAGCAGTTCTTC
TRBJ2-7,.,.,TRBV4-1,CASSDSPSSYEQYF,TGCGCCAGCAGCGACTCTCCGAGCTCCTACGAGCAGTACTTC
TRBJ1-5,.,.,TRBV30,CAWSRGGDQPQHF,TGTGCCTGGAGTCGAGGGGGGGATCAGCCCCAGCATTTT
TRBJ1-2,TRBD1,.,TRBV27,CASSRGQIGNGYTF,TGTGCCAGTAGTAGGGGGCAGATAGGGAATGGCTACACCTTC
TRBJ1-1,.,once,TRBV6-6,CASSSRGGGATEAFF,TGTGCCAGCAGCAGTCGGGGGGGCGGGGCCACTGAAGCTTTCTTT
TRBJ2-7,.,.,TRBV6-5,CASSLSTGPYEQYF,TGTGCCAGCAGTTTATCGACAGGTCCCTACGAGCAGTACTTC
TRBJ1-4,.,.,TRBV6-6,CASSYKGGPGEKLFF,TGTGCCAGCAGTTACAAAGGGGGTCCAGGTGAAAAACTGTTTTTT
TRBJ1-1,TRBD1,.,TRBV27,CASSEPGQGRTEAFF,TGTGCCAGCAGTGAGCCGGGACAGGGTAGGACTGAAGCTTTCTTT
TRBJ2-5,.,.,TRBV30,CAWSKTGQETQYF,TGTGCCTGGAGTAAAACGGGCCAAGAGACCCAGTACTTC
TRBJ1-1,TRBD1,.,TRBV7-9,CASSLPTGKVTEAFF,TGTGCCAGCAGCCTGCCGACAGGGAAAGTCACTGAAGCTTTCTTT
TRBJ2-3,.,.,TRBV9,CASSVGKFFTDTQYF,TGTGCCAGCAGCGTAGGTAAATTTTTCACAGATACGCAGTATTTT
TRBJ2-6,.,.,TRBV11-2,CASSPRGKTGANVLTF,TGTGCCAGCAGCCCTAGGGGAAAAACTGGGGCCAACGTCCTGACTTTC
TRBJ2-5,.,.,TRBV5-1,CASSPLGGGGETQYF,TGCGCCAGCAGCCCCCTAGGGGGTGGCGGAGAGACCCAGTACTTC
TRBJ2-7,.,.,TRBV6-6,CASSNPQGVQYF,TGTGCCAGCAGTAACCCACAGGGAGTGCAGTACTTC
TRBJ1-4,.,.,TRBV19,CASSPTASFSVTNEKLFF,TGTGCCAGTAGTCCGACAGCCTCGTTCAGTGTAACTAATGAAAAACTGTTTTTT
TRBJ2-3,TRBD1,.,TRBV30,CAWEGGADTQYF,TGTGCCTGGGAAGGGGGCGCAGATACGCAGTATTTT
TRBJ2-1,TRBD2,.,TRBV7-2,CASSLPGLLKQFF,TGTGCCAGCAGTCTGCCGGGACTATTAAAACAGTTCTTC
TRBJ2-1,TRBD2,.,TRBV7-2,CASSLGGTSGSRYNEQFF,TGTGCCAGCAGCTTAGGAGGAACTAGCGGGAGTAGGTACAATGAGCAGTTCTTC
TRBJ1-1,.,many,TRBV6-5,CASRLREGTEAFF,TGTGCCAGCAGACTCAGGGAGGGCACTGAAGCTTTCTTT
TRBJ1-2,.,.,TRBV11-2,CASSPGLGDYGYTF,TGTGCCAGCAGCCCTGGACTCGGGGACTATGGCTACACCTTC
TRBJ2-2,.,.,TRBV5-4,CASSLVNTNTGELFF,TGTGCCAGCAGCTTGGTAAACACGAACACCGGGGAGCTGTTTTTT
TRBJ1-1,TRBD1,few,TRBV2,CASKGTGVVTEAFF,TGTGCCAGCAAAGGGACAGGGGTTGTGACTGAAGCTTTCTTT
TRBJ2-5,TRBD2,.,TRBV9,CASSPTPAGARETQYF,TGTGCCAGCAGCCCCACGCCAGCGGGAGCAAGGGAGACCCAGTACTTC
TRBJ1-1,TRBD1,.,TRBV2,CASSLDRGLSTEAFF,TGTGCCAGCAGTCTCGACAGGGGTTTGAGCACTGAAGCTTTCTTT
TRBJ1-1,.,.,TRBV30,CAWETTGATEAFF,TGTGCCTGGGAGACGACAGGAGCCACTGAAGCTTTCTTT
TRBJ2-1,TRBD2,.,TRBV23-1,CARGTSGTLSSYNEQFF,TGCGCCAGAGGGACTAGCGGGACATTAAGCTCCTACAATGAGCAGTTCTTC
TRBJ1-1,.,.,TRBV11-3,CASSTRDGNTEAFF,TGTGCCAGCAGCACCAGGGACGGAAACACTGAAGCTTTCTTT
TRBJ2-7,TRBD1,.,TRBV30,CAWSGYRDRNTHEQYF,TGTGCCTGGAGTGGCTACCGGGACAGGAATACCCACGAGCAGTACTTC
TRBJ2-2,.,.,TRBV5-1,CASSFNGVNTGELFF,TGCGCCAGCAGCTTTAATGGGGTTAACACCGGGGAGCTGTTTTTT
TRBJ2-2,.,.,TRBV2,CASSGSETLELFF,TGTGCCAGCAGTGGTAGTGAGACATTGGAGCTGTTTTTT
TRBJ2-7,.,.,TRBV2,CASTKEGSSYSYEQYF,TGTGCCAGCACGAAAGAGGGCAGCTCCTACTCCTACGAGCAGTACTTC
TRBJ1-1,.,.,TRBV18,CASSPPVVLGTEAFF,TGTGCCAGCTCACCACCGGTAGTCCTTGGGACTGAAGCTTTCTTT
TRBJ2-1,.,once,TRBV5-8,CASDGGSSYNEQFF,TGTGCTTCTGACGGTGGAAGCTCCTACAATGAGCAGTTCTTC
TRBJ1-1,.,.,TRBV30,CAWIGGIRYANTEAFF,TGTGCCTGGATAGGGGGGATACGGTATGCTAACACTGAAGCTTTCTTT
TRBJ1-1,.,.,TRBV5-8,CASSLEAQAFF,TGTGCCAGCAGCCTAGAGGCCCAAGCTTTCTTT
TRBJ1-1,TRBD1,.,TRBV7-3,CASSLTGNNEAFF,TGTGCCAGCAGCTTGACAGGGAACAATGAAGCTTTCTTT
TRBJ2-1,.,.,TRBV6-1,CASSARPTGASSYNEQFF,TGTGCCAGCAGTGCCCGCCCTACAGGCGCATCATCCTACAATGAGCAGTTCTTC
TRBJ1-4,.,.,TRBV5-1,CASSSGRGTNEKLFF,TGCGCCAGCAGCTCTGGCAGGGGAACTAATGAAAAACTGTTTTTT
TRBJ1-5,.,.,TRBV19,CASRARTGSNQPQHF,TGTGCCAGTAGGGCTAGGACGGGTAGCAATCAGCCCCAGCATTTT
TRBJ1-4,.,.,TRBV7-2,CASSLVWGRGEKLFF,TGTGCCAGCAGCTTAGTATGGGGAAGAGGTGAAAAACTGTTTTTT